The clone carrying this T cell receptor (beta chain) was observed once. Its antigen is as yet unknown. This record belongs to a study of OX40 agonist ivuxolimab in advanced cancers. Sampling of blood occurred at baseline, cycle 4 day 1, and cycle 7 day 1. Trimming cost V 9 bases and J 2 bases, with 16 bases left between them. Per germline, CDR1 MDHEN and CDR2 SYDVKM. The CDR3 spans 14 residues. Repertoires were generated with immunoSEQ multiplex PCR, while TCRdb's copy carries only in-frame clones and drops some. The sample contains some 15,000 clones, around 90% of which appear only once. Study-level findings and limits: In CD8+ T cells, expanded clones were on average more numerous than in CD4+.

This receptor was taken from an adult with an advanced solid tumor such as melanoma, head and neck, liver or kidney cancer. The rearrangement links TRBV28 to TRBJ2-5; no clear D gene. The sample in question was CD4+ or CD8+ T cells sorted from blood, obtained in a trial of the OX40 agonist ivuxolimab. The CDR3 here is CASLHRRAQETQYF. The DNA for the CDR3 is TGTGCCAGTCTCCACCGTCGGGCACAAGAGACCCAGTACTTC.